This TCR beta chain derives from a study of T cell responses to AZD1222 COVID-19 vaccine. This clone was seen only a few times. TCRdb keeps only in-frame clones here, not all; method: immunoSEQ multiplex PCR. The profile shows tens of thousands of clones, around nine tenths of them singletons. CDR1 LGHNA and CDR2 YSLEER come from the germline V gene. Trimming pared 0 bases from V and 0 bases from J, leaving 9 bases between. The CDR3 is 16 residues long. Source: peripheral blood, taken on day 0 of MenACWY control vaccination. The clonotype comes from an adult in good health. V and J are TRBV4-3 and TRBJ1-3, with D possibly TRBD1 on 5 matching bases. The CDR3 DNA reads TGCGCCAGCAGCCAAGATTTAGGGGTCTCTGGAAACACCATATATTTT. Translating gives CASSQDLGVSGNTIYF.